This TCR beta chain was retrieved from a study of human CD8 memory T cell subsets. On this clonotype itself: Its specificity is unknown.

Libraries targeted TCR beta using 5' RACE with UMIs. Per the authors' pipeline: There were between roughly 2,600 and 20,000 functional CDR3 beta clonotypes held in each TCR beta library. TCRdb reprocessed the 5' RACE reads and reports one entry per CDR3 protein, with no DNA. These V and J calls derive from TCRdb rather than the authors' analysis. The table lists 9,000 to 13,000 distinct CDR3 sequences. Overall study findings and caveats: When diversity was estimated with Chao1, stem-like memory T cells appeared more diverse than precursor exhausted T cells. The stem-like memory T cell repertoire shared very little with the precursor exhausted T cell repertoire. High diversity, at similar levels, marked stem-like memory and precursor exhausted T cells but not effector memory cells.

Germline CDR1 MNHEY, CDR2 SVGEGT. The CDR3 spans 11 residues. The origin of this receptor is a human donor in good health. This sequence joins TRBV6-2 or TRBV6-3 and TRBJ2-1; the D call from TCRdb, TRBD2, cannot be confirmed without DNA. Sequencing was carried out using CD8+ T cells from PBMCs. This CDR3 is CASGIGTQQFF.